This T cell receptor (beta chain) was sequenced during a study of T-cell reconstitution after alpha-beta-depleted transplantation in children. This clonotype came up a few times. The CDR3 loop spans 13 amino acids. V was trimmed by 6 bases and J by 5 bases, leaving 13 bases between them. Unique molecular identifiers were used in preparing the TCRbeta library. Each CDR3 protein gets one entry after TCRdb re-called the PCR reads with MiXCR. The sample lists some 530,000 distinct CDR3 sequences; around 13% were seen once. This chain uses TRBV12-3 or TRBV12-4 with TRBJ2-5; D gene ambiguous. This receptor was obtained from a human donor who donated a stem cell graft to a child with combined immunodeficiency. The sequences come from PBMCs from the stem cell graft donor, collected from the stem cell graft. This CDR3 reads CASSFSTLETQYF. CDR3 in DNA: TGTGCCAGCAGCTTTTCGACACTGGAGACCCAGTACTTC.